This TCR beta chain stems from a study of breast tumors, draining lymph nodes, adjacent tissues. Whole-study findings and limits: That most tumor T cells come from lymph nodes remained unproven. Findings are consistent with lymph node origin and intratumoral expansion of most tumor T cells. Tumor repertoires ranked between lymph nodes and nontumor tissue in diversity, with V and J gene preferences. Luminal-like breast cancer showed significantly higher tumor–nontumor repertoire similarity than basal-like.

In germline, CDR1 is SGHDT, CDR2 YYEEEE. Between the trimmed V and J ends, which lost 1 base and 4 bases, there was a span of 12 bases. The CDR3 totals 14 residues. Axillary draining lymph nodes of breast cancer patients supplied the node samples. This clonotype was found many times. No antigen is known for it. Using its own MiXCR run on the multiplex PCR reads, TCRdb lists one record per CDR3 protein. The sample lists around 100,000 distinct CDR3 sequences, 21% occurring once. Sample: axillary lymph node tissue. The chain combines TRBV5-6 with TRBJ2-7, with D possibly being TRBD1 (6 bases). This receptor was obtained from a female donor with breast cancer. Some clones in this sample may be carry-over from other donors' samples. For the CDR3, the DNA is TGTGCCAGCAGCTTGCCGGGACAAGGATACGAGCAGTACTTC. Amino acids: CASSLPGQGYEQYF. The full variable domain, completed using reference TRBV5-6 and TRBJ2-7, is DAGVTQSPTHLIKTRGQQVTLRCSPKSGHDTVSWYQQALGQGPQFIFQYYEEEERQRGNFPDRFSGHQFPNYSSELNVNALLLGDSALYLCASSLPGQGYEQYFGPGTRLTVT.